These T cell receptor beta chains were read from a single sample in a study of shared clonotypes between healthy human individuals. Clones were sequenced by immunoSEQ multiplex PCR, and TCRdb holds only the in-frame ones, with some missing. The sample holds around 2,000,000 clones; approximately 94% are singletons and the top ten take about 1.1%. The sample comprised naive CD8+ T cells sorted from blood. These receptors came from a man aged 18-30 years in good health. CDR3s include the opening cysteine and the closing phenylalanine or tryptophan. D genes are given only for firm matches. Clone size is given for some rows only: seen once, a few or many times, or a class if the clone is expanded.

V gene: TRBV5-6
D gene: .
clone size: .
J gene: TRBJ1-2
CDR3 protein: CASSLGGFSGYTF
CDR3 DNA: TGTGCCAGCAGCTTGGGAGGGTTCAGTGGCTACACCTTC

V gene: TRBV4-1
D gene: .
clone size: .
J gene: TRBJ2-7
CDR3 protein: CASSQFAGNTYEQYF
CDR3 DNA: TGCGCCAGCAGCCAATTCGCCGGGAACACCTACGAGCAGTACTTC

V gene: TRBV25-1
D gene: .
clone size: .
J gene: TRBJ2-7
CDR3 protein: CASSESGWNEQYF
CDR3 DNA: TGTGCCAGCAGTGAATCTGGTTGGAACGAGCAGTACTTC

V gene: TRBV6-1
D gene: .
clone size: .
J gene: TRBJ2-7
CDR3 protein: CASSELEQLYYEQYF
CDR3 DNA: TGTGCCAGCAGTGAACTCGAACAGCTATATTACGAGCAGTACTTC

V gene: TRBV2
D gene: TRBD1
clone size: once
J gene: TRBJ2-5
CDR3 protein: CASSDPRQGQETQYF
CDR3 DNA: TGTGCCAGCAGTGACCCACGACAGGGCCAAGAGACCCAGTACTTC

V gene: TRBV5-1
D gene: .
clone size: .
J gene: TRBJ1-5
CDR3 protein: CASSLEDGQPQHF
CDR3 DNA: TGCGCCAGCAGCTTGGAGGACGGCCAGCCCCAGCATTTT

V gene: TRBV11-3
D gene: .
clone size: .
J gene: TRBJ2-3
CDR3 protein: CASSLMGGGTDTQYF
CDR3 DNA: TGTGCCAGCAGCTTAATGGGGGGTGGTACAGATACGCAGTATTTT

V gene: TRBV10-1
D gene: .
clone size: .
J gene: TRBJ2-3
CDR3 protein: CASSGDTSSTDTQYF
CDR3 DNA: TGCGCCAGCAGTGGGGACACTTCTAGCACAGATACGCAGTATTTT

V gene: TRBV7-6
D gene: .
clone size: .
J gene: TRBJ2-1
CDR3 protein: CASSRGPGEQFF
CDR3 DNA: TGTGCCAGCAGCCGTGGACCGGGTGAGCAGTTCTTC

V gene: TRBV2
D gene: .
clone size: .
J gene: TRBJ2-5
CDR3 protein: CASSDFGGQETQYF
CDR3 DNA: TGTGCCAGCAGTGATTTTGGGGGACAAGAGACCCAGTACTTC

V gene: TRBV28
D gene: .
clone size: .
J gene: TRBJ2-7
CDR3 protein: CASGFPDRTSTYEQYF
CDR3 DNA: TGTGCCAGCGGATTTCCTGACAGGACCTCCACCTACGAGCAGTACTTC

V gene: TRBV4-1
D gene: .
clone size: .
J gene: TRBJ2-7
CDR3 protein: CASSQVLPFIHEQYF
CDR3 DNA: TGCGCCAGCAGCCAAGTACTTCCCTTTATCCACGAGCAGTACTTC

V gene: TRBV7-8
D gene: TRBD2
clone size: .
J gene: TRBJ2-5
CDR3 protein: CATLSGRGQETQYF
CDR3 DNA: TGTGCCACCCTTAGCGGGAGGGGCCAAGAGACCCAGTACTTC

V gene: TRBV11-2
D gene: .
clone size: .
J gene: TRBJ1-5
CDR3 protein: CASSLNEFGQPQHF
CDR3 DNA: TGTGCCAGCAGCTTAAATGAGTTCGGTCAGCCCCAGCATTTT

V gene: TRBV6-5
D gene: TRBD1
clone size: .
J gene: TRBJ2-7
CDR3 protein: CASSYSTGGIFYEQYF
CDR3 DNA: TGTGCCAGCAGTTATTCGACAGGGGGAATTTTCTACGAGCAGTACTTC

V gene: TRBV7-9
D gene: .
clone size: .
J gene: TRBJ1-2
CDR3 protein: CASISDGGPYGYTF
CDR3 DNA: TGTGCCAGCATCTCGGATGGAGGTCCCTATGGCTACACCTTC

V gene: TRBV27
D gene: TRBD1
clone size: .
J gene: TRBJ2-7
CDR3 protein: CASSHRGDFYEQYF
CDR3 DNA: TGTGCCAGCAGTCACAGGGGGGACTTTTACGAGCAGTACTTC

V gene: TRBV6-4
D gene: .
clone size: .
J gene: TRBJ2-3
CDR3 protein: CASSEGVSDTQYF
CDR3 DNA: TGTGCCAGCAGTGAGGGGGTCTCAGATACGCAGTATTTT

V gene: TRBV19
D gene: .
clone size: .
J gene: TRBJ2-7
CDR3 protein: CASSLLLGDYEQYF
CDR3 DNA: TGTGCCAGTAGTCTCCTCCTGGGGGATTACGAGCAGTACTTC

V gene: TRBV10-3
D gene: TRBD2
clone size: .
J gene: TRBJ2-3
CDR3 protein: CAISVGLAGVTDTQYF
CDR3 DNA: TGTGCCATCAGTGTAGGACTAGCGGGGGTCACAGATACGCAGTATTTT

V gene: TRBV7-3
D gene: .
clone size: .
J gene: TRBJ2-3
CDR3 protein: CASSLGTGTTDTQYF
CDR3 DNA: TGTGCCAGCAGCTTAGGTACAGGGACCACAGATACGCAGTATTTT

V gene: TRBV5-1
D gene: TRBD2
clone size: .
J gene: TRBJ2-1
CDR3 protein: CASSLFSGSYNEQFF
CDR3 DNA: TGCGCCAGCAGCTTATTTAGCGGGAGCTACAATGAGCAGTTCTTC

V gene: TRBV19
D gene: .
clone size: .
J gene: TRBJ2-7
CDR3 protein: CASSMGGSQQYF
CDR3 DNA: TGTGCCAGTAGTATGGGGGGAAGTCAGCAGTACTTC

V gene: TRBV14
D gene: .
clone size: .
J gene: TRBJ2-7
CDR3 protein: CASTDSPGYEQYF
CDR3 DNA: TGTGCCAGCACAGACAGTCCCGGGTACGAGCAGTACTTC

V gene: TRBV9
D gene: .
clone size: .
J gene: TRBJ2-3
CDR3 protein: CASSVESRSTDTQYF
CDR3 DNA: TGTGCCAGCAGCGTAGAGAGTAGGAGCACAGATACGCAGTATTTT

V gene: TRBV5-1
D gene: TRBD1
clone size: .
J gene: TRBJ1-2
CDR3 protein: CASSVAGGDAYGYTF
CDR3 DNA: TGCGCCAGCAGCGTGGCAGGGGGGGATGCCTATGGCTACACCTTC

V gene: TRBV27
D gene: .
clone size: .
J gene: TRBJ1-1
CDR3 protein: CASSFGGSTEAFF
CDR3 DNA: TGTGCCAGCAGTTTTGGGGGATCCACTGAAGCTTTCTTT

V gene: TRBV5-8
D gene: .
clone size: .
J gene: TRBJ2-7
CDR3 protein: CASSPGPSYEQYF
CDR3 DNA: TGTGCCAGCAGCCCCGGCCCCTCCTACGAGCAGTACTTC

V gene: TRBV14
D gene: TRBD2
clone size: .
J gene: TRBJ2-7
CDR3 protein: CASSQVSGRYEQYF
CDR3 DNA: TGTGCCAGCAGCCAAGTTAGCGGGCGCTACGAGCAGTACTTC

V gene: TRBV5-6
D gene: TRBD2
clone size: .
J gene: TRBJ2-5
CDR3 protein: CASSSSLGGETQYF
CDR3 DNA: TGTGCCAGCTCCTCGTCCTTGGGGGGGGAGACCCAGTACTTC

V gene: TRBV5-1
D gene: TRBD2
clone size: .
J gene: TRBJ2-1
CDR3 protein: CASSLLAGGYNEQFF
CDR3 DNA: TGCGCCAGCAGCTTGTTAGCGGGAGGTTACAATGAGCAGTTCTTC

V gene: TRBV11-2
D gene: TRBD2
clone size: .
J gene: TRBJ2-5
CDR3 protein: CASSLLAGEGETQYF
CDR3 DNA: TGTGCCAGCAGCCTACTAGCGGGAGAGGGTGAGACCCAGTACTTC

V gene: TRBV7-9
D gene: .
clone size: .
J gene: TRBJ2-1
CDR3 protein: CASSLVGGTDNEQFF
CDR3 DNA: TGTGCCAGCAGCTTAGTTGGCGGGACCGACAATGAGCAGTTCTTC

V gene: TRBV5-1
D gene: .
clone size: .
J gene: TRBJ2-5
CDR3 protein: CASSLAKTQETQYF
CDR3 DNA: TGCGCCAGCAGCTTGGCCAAAACTCAAGAGACCCAGTACTTC

V gene: TRBV27
D gene: .
clone size: .
J gene: TRBJ2-1
CDR3 protein: CASSLNQWRDEQFF
CDR3 DNA: TGTGCCAGCAGTTTAAATCAATGGAGGGACGAGCAGTTCTTC

V gene: TRBV4-1
D gene: TRBD1
clone size: .
J gene: TRBJ1-1
CDR3 protein: CASSSGGLGTEAFF
CDR3 DNA: TGCGCCAGCAGCTCAGGGGGCTTGGGCACTGAAGCTTTCTTT

V gene: TRBV11-3
D gene: TRBD2
clone size: once
J gene: TRBJ2-1
CDR3 protein: CASSLSAGYNEQFF
CDR3 DNA: TGTGCCAGCAGCTTATCAGCGGGGTACAATGAGCAGTTCTTC

V gene: TRBV2
D gene: .
clone size: .
J gene: TRBJ2-2
CDR3 protein: CASSEVYTYTGELFF
CDR3 DNA: TGTGCCAGCAGTGAAGTTTACACATACACCGGGGAGCTGTTTTTT

V gene: TRBV5-1
D gene: .
clone size: .
J gene: TRBJ1-1
CDR3 protein: CASSFGLNTEAFF
CDR3 DNA: TGCGCCAGCAGCTTCGGACTAAACACTGAAGCTTTCTTT

V gene: TRBV6-5
D gene: .
clone size: .
J gene: TRBJ2-1
CDR3 protein: CASSLDYPGSTEQFF
CDR3 DNA: TGTGCCAGCAGTTTGGACTATCCCGGCTCTACTGAGCAGTTCTTC

V gene: TRBV10-3
D gene: TRBD1
clone size: .
J gene: TRBJ1-4
CDR3 protein: CAISESLTGGLFF
CDR3 DNA: TGTGCCATCAGTGAGAGTCTAACAGGGGGACTGTTTTTT

V gene: TRBV5-4
D gene: .
clone size: .
J gene: TRBJ1-1
CDR3 protein: CASHGGEGNTEAFF
CDR3 DNA: TGTGCCAGCCACGGGGGGGAGGGCAACACTGAAGCTTTCTTT

V gene: TRBV5-1
D gene: .
clone size: .
J gene: TRBJ2-1
CDR3 protein: CASSLGLDGVDEQFF
CDR3 DNA: TGCGCCAGCAGCTTGGGTCTAGATGGGGTCGATGAGCAGTTCTTC

V gene: TRBV19
D gene: TRBD1
clone size: .
J gene: TRBJ2-7
CDR3 protein: CASGDRGYEQYF
CDR3 DNA: TGTGCCAGTGGCGACAGGGGATACGAGCAGTACTTC

V gene: TRBV9
D gene: TRBD1
clone size: .
J gene: TRBJ2-6
CDR3 protein: CASSAGDRDPLLANVLTF
CDR3 DNA: TGTGCCAGCAGCGCGGGGGACAGGGATCCCCTGCTGGCCAACGTCCTGACTTTC

V gene: TRBV6-5
D gene: TRBD1
clone size: .
J gene: TRBJ1-6
CDR3 protein: CASTPTGSSNSPLHF
CDR3 DNA: TGTGCCAGCACCCCGACAGGGTCCAGTAATTCACCCCTCCACTTT